The source of this T cell receptor (beta chain) is a study of blood T cell repertoires in COVID-19. Study overall: COVID-19 samples collected from the United States, Italy and Spain covered acute and convalescent phases. PBMCs, B-cell-depleted T cells, or T cells were the source of the cDNA or gDNA that made up the material.

The CDR3 loop spans 18 amino acids. V was shortened by 3 bases and J by 1 base, with 19 bases between the two germline ends. Germline CDR1 and CDR2: SEHNR and FQNEAQ (reference sequence). The Seattle patients, enrolled during active infection, were followed longitudinally. In the authors' methods: Cell counts per sample came from amplifying reference gene primers. Measured with immunoSEQ multiplex PCR; TCRdb has only the in-frame clones, and not every one. For V, J and clone size, that table is used; D and trimming come from the DNA. The table has about 150,000 clones, 65% to 90% seen once. Sequenced: peripheral blood. This receptor was identified in a woman in her sixties with COVID-19, enrolled during active disease. This sequence joins TRBV7-9 and TRBJ1-5; D is possibly TRBD1 (5 bases). This CDR3 is CASSFQATWGGSNQPQHF. Here the CDR3 DNA reads TGTGCCAGCAGCTTCCAAGCTACATGGGGGGGGAGCAATCAGCCCCAGCATTTT.